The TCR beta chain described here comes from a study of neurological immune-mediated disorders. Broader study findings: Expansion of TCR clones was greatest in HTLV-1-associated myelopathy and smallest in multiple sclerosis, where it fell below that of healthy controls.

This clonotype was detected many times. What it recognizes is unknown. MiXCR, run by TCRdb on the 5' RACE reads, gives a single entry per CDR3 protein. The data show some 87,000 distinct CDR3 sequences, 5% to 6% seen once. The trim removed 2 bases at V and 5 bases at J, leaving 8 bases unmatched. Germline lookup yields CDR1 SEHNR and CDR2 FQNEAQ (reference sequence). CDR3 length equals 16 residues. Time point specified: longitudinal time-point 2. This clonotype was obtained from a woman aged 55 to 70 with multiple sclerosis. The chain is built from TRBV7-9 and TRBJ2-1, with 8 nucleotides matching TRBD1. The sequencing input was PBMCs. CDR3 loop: CASSLPTGGRDNEQFF. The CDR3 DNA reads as TGTGCCAGCAGCTTACCTACAGGGGGAAGGGACAATGAGCAGTTCTTC.